A single sample is the source of the 16 T cell receptor beta chains below, sequenced in a study of blood T cell repertoires in COVID-19. Clones were read by immunoSEQ multiplex PCR, and TCRdb kept only the in-frame ones, dropping some. The data hold a few hundred thousand clones, with more than 70% observed a single time. The sequenced sample was peripheral blood. The receptors here all came from a woman aged 18-29 years with acute or convalescent COVID-19.

The V call is TRBV21-1, the J call TRBJ2-4; the DNA was not compared with TRBD1, the D call given in the table. TRBV21-1 is assigned pseudogene status. The CDR3 loop spans 16 amino acids. The CDR3 DNA reads TGTGCCAGCAGCGACCGGGACAGGGGGCGGTGGGACATTCAGTACTTC. It codes for CASSDRDRGRWDIQYF.

The chain carries TRBV2 and TRBJ2-2; D might be TRBD1 (5 bases). This CDR3 comprises 17 residues. Germline CDR1 reads SNHLY; CDR2 reads FYNNEI. V shed 2 bases and J shed 0 bases, with 13 bases lying between them. The CDR3 coding sequence is TGTGCCAGCAGTGAACAGAGACAGATCGCGAACACCGGGGAGCTGTTTTTT. Protein product: CASSEQRQIANTGELFF. The complete variable domain, with remaining parts taken from reference TRBV2 and TRBJ2-2, reads EPEVTQTPSHQVTQMGQEVILRCVPISNHLYFYWYRQILGQKVEFLVSFYNNEISEKSEIFDDQFSVERPDGSNFTLKIRSTKLEDSAMYFCASSEQRQIANTGELFFGEGSRLTVL.

The rearrangement joins TRBV6-2 or TRBV6-3 to TRBJ2-7, with 8 bases identical to TRBD1. This CDR3 has 19 amino acids. V shed 0 bases and J 3 bases; nucleotides not matched to a gene: 16. Germline V gene lookup returns CDR1 MNHEY and CDR2 SVGEGT. The CDR3 bases are TGTGCCAGCAGTTACTCGTCTGCTTTCAGTACAGGGGGTATCTACGAGCAGTACTTC. This codes for CASSYSSAFSTGGIYEQYF.

This clone occurred a few times. V and J are TRBV27 and TRBJ1-2; 10 bases agree with TRBD1. The CDR3 is made up of 14 amino acids. Looked up from germline, CDR1 is MNHEY and CDR2 is SMNVEV (reference sequence). V lost 6 bases and J lost 6; bases outside the gene matches: 7. CDR3: CASSPGQGRDGYTF. Written as DNA, the CDR3 is TGTGCCAGCAGCCCGGGACAGGGGAGAGATGGCTACACCTTC.

The V call is TRBV7-6, the J call TRBJ2-1; D might be TRBD1 (5 bases). The CDR3 covers 15 residues. From germline, CDR1 is SGHVS and CDR2 FNYEAQ. The V gene lost 3 bases and the J gene lost 5 bases, with 14 bases spanning the gap. DNA of the CDR3: TGTGCCAGCAGCTTGGGGCCAGGTCCCGACAATGAGCAGTTCTTC. Translated: CASSLGPGPDNEQFF.

The chain carries TRBV14 and TRBJ2-7, with a tentative D call TRBD2 (5 bases). The germline CDR1 and CDR2 sequences are SGHDN and FVKESK. V was pared by 2 bases and J by 6 bases, with 20 bases between. The CDR3 length is 16 residues. The DNA for the CDR3 is TGTGCCAGCAGCCAATACGGACTTACCTTACCGGCCGAGCAGTACTTC. Protein sequence: CASSQYGLTLPAEQYF.

The chain uses TRBV4-3 and TRBJ1-2; 7 bases line up with TRBD1. CDR3 size: 16 residues. J gave up 1 base and V 3 bases, and 8 bases lay outside the gene matches. From germline, CDR1 is LGHNA and CDR2 YSLEER. The CDR3 DNA reads TGCGCCAGCAGCCATGCCCCCCACAGGGGTAACTATGGCTACACCTTC. This codes for CASSHAPHRGNYGYTF.

The genes are TRBV2 and TRBJ2-1, with TRBD1 matching 7 bases. After removal of 1 base from V and 4 bases from J, the junction contained 4 bases not matched to a gene. CDR1 and CDR2 (germline): SNHLY, FYNNEI. This CDR3 has 15 residues. CDR3: CASSEDRGTYNEQFF. The CDR3 region has the DNA TGTGCCAGCAGTGAAGACAGGGGAACTTACAATGAGCAGTTCTTC.

V usage is TRBV30 and J usage is TRBJ2-7; 12 bases are a match to TRBD1. This CDR3 region has 14 residues. Germline values: CDR1 GTSNPN, CDR2 SVGIG (reference sequence). J lost 3 bases, V lost 5 bases, and 5 bases had no gene match. CDR3 coding DNA: TGTGCCTGGCGCGGGACAGGGGGCTTCTACGAGCAGTACTTC. It yields the protein CAWRGTGGFYEQYF.

The gene calls are TRBV7-9 and TRBJ1-1; the D is unclear. In germline, CDR1 is SEHNR, CDR2 FQNEAQ (reference sequence). The CDR3 length is 13 residues. Trimming pared 3 bases from V and 1 base from J, leaving 6 bases between. CDR3 DNA sequence: TGTGCCAGCAGCTTCACCGGGAACACTGAAGCTTTCTTT. Translated: CASSFTGNTEAFF. Full variable domain (remainder filled in from reference TRBV7-9 and TRBJ1-1): DTGVSQNPRHKITKRGQNVTFRCDPISEHNRLYWYRQTLGQGPEFLTYFQNEAQLEKSRLLSDRFSAERPKGSFSTLEIQRTEQGDSAMYLCASSFTGNTEAFFGQGTRLTVV.

The chain combines TRBV7-3 with TRBJ2-7; no definite D call. The CDR3 is made up of 15 amino acids. Germline loops: CDR1 SGHTA, CDR2 FQGTGA. Trimming left V 4 bases short and J 0 bases short, with 13 bases between. The CDR3 protein is CASSSDSTGSYEQYF. As DNA, the CDR3 is TGTGCCAGCAGCTCGGATAGTACGGGCTCCTACGAGCAGTACTTC. Filled out from reference TRBV7-3 and TRBJ2-7, the complete variable domain reads GAGVSQTPSNKVTEKGKYVELRCDPISGHTALYWYRQSLGQGPEFLIYFQGTGAADDSGLPNDRFFAVRPEGSVSTLKIQRTERGDSAVYLCASSSDSTGSYEQYFGPGTRLTVT.

This clone was seen a single time. This chain connects TRBV4-3 to TRBJ2-5, with D possibly matching TRBD2 (6 bases). The CDR3 is 16 amino acids. Trimming removed 0 bases at V and 4 bases at J, with 15 bases between. Germline CDR1 reads LGHNA; CDR2 reads YSLEER. In nucleotides, the CDR3 is TGCGCCAGCAGCCAAGATTGGCGGGATTTGGGAGAGACCCAGTACTTC. Translation: CASSQDWRDLGETQYF.

This clone showed up just a few times. V usage is TRBV5-6 and J usage is TRBJ2-3, with TRBD2 matching over 9 bases. The CDR3 is 18 amino acids. The germline CDR1 and CDR2 sequences are SGHDT and YYEEEE. V lost 2 bases and J lost 3; bases outside the gene matches: 13. The CDR3 coding sequence is TGTGCCAGCAGCTTTTATCTGCTAGCGGGACGGTCAACAGATACGCAGTATTTT. Its translation is CASSFYLLAGRSTDTQYF. The variable domain in full, with the rest retrieved from reference TRBV5-6 and TRBJ2-3, is DAGVTQSPTHLIKTRGQQVTLRCSPKSGHDTVSWYQQALGQGPQFIFQYYEEEERQRGNFPDRFSGHQFPNYSSELNVNALLLGDSALYLCASSFYLLAGRSTDTQYFGPGTRLTVL.

For this clone: Other DNA variants within this sample encode the same CDR3. The chain recombines TRBV7-2 with TRBJ2-5; TRBD2 might be the D (7 bases). Trimming stripped 4 bases from V and 5 bases from J, with 11 bases between. This CDR3 comprises 13 residues. Germline CDR1 and CDR2: SGHTA and FQGNSA. The CDR3 region is CASSSGGRETQYF. The CDR3 DNA sequence: TGTGCCAGCAGCTCGGGGGGCCGGGAGACCCAGTACTTC.

V gene TRBV7-2 combines with J gene TRBJ1-6; 7 bases align to TRBD1. Germline assignment: CDR1 SGHTA and CDR2 FQGNSA. CDR3 length: 17 amino acids. The ends lost 3 bases at V and 9 bases at J; junction bases unmatched: 14. As DNA, the CDR3 is TGTGCCAGCAGCTTTAGGTACAGGGGAACCCAAGGTTCACCCCTCCACTTT. It translates to CASSFRYRGTQGSPLHF.

The chain has TRBV28 and TRBJ1-1; no definite D call. Trimming took off 3 bases at V and 5 bases at J, with 4 bases between the two ends. CDR3 length equals 11 residues. Germline-derived CDR1 and CDR2 are MDHEN and SYDVKM. The CDR3 reads CASSFQTEAFF. The CDR3 nucleotides read TGTGCCAGCAGTTTTCAGACTGAAGCTTTCTTT.